This T cell receptor (beta chain) is drawn from a study of Ad26.COV2.S vaccination and SARS-CoV-2 variants (dated by TCRdb to about 2021). In terms of the full investigation: Sequencing of the TCRbeta repertoire served to evaluate the specificity and breadth of SARS-CoV-2-reactive T cell receptors following Ad26.COV2.S vaccination. The TCR-sequenced set comprised around 32 samples: around 20 Ad26.COV2.S vaccine recipients, 5 placebo recipients and 8 SARS-CoV-2 convalescent individuals. The paper as a whole reports these results and caveats: After vaccination, substantial breadth of spike-specific CD8+ and CD4+ T cell responses was reported. It was noted by the authors that total T cell responses may have been underestimated by the TCR breadth and depth analyses. Vaccine and placebo recipients had similar non-spike TCR breadth, a finding consistent with the vaccine containing only spike. Higher spike-specific TCR breadth was observed in Ad26.COV2.S recipients than in placebo recipients (P = 0.0014).

As regards this clone: What antigen it recognizes has not been identified. There are no base qualities to consult, and no much larger clone falls within one base.

Measured from the cysteine to the phenylalanine, the CDR3 is 13 residues long. The only DNA kept is the CDR3, 39 bases in frame from the first base. Deletion took 6 bases off V and 7 bases off J, with a span of 13 bases between the germline ends. TCRbeta CDR3 regions were sequenced with the immunoSEQ Assay. After extraction, genomic DNA underwent amplification by bias-controlled multiplex PCR, followed by high-throughput sequencing. The study's processing was this. Collapsing and filtering of sequences were performed to quantify the absolute abundance of each unique TCRbeta CDR3 region. T cell fraction was estimated by normalization of TCRbeta template counts to usable DNA, with usable DNA being measured through amplification of reference genes present in all nucleated cells. Repertoire TCRs were annotated as SARS-CoV-2-specific by exact matching of V gene, CDR3 amino acid sequence and J gene to a known reactive TCR set. MIRA supplied the reference SARS-CoV-2 TCR set, which was filtered for enrichment in COVID-19-positive ImmuneCODE repertoires so that public or cross-reactive TCRs were removed. Using the MIRA antigens, annotated TCRs were further analysed by specific ORF or by position within an ORF. Depth was the summed frequency of annotated unique rearrangements, while breadth was defined as annotated unique rearrangements over total unique productive rearrangements. TCR breadth was compared between groups using two-sided Wilcoxon rank-sum tests. As stored in TCRdb, this immuneACCESS dataset retains in-frame rearrangements with V and J assigned. A fraction of the clones does not appear; measured against another copy, unresolved V genes explain less than half of the discrepancy, and the remainder lacks a known reason. The V and J calls and clone size were taken over from that table, and D and trimming were inferred from the DNA. Here the sample has 180,000 or so clones; around 88% occur a single time. The ten largest account for over 4.5% of the sample.

According to the study, the label for this sample's time point signals: individuals recovered from natural SARS-CoV-2 infection. The receptor was derived from a human donor who had recovered from COVID-19. The chain links TRBV12-3 or TRBV12-4 with TRBJ1-5; 6 matching bases give a weak D call of TRBD1. The source material was peripheral blood, sampled after recovery from COVID-19. The sequenced DNA: TGTGCCAGCAGCCGACAGGTCGGGCAGCCCCAGCATTTT. This codes for CASSRQVGQPQHF.